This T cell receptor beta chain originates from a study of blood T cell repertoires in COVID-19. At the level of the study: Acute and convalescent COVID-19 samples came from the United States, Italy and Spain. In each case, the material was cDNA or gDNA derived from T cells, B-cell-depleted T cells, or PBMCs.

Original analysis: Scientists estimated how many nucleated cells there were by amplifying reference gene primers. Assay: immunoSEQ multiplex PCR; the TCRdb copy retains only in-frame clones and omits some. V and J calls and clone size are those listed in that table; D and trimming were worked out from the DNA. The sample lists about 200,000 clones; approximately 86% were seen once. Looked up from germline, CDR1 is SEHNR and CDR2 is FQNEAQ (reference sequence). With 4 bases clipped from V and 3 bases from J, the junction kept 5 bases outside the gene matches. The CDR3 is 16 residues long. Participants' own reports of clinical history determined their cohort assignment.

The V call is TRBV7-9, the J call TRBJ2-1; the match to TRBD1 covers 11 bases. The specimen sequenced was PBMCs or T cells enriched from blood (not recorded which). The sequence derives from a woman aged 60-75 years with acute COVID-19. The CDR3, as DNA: TGTGCCAGCAGCTACTCCGGGACAGGGGGCTACAATGAGCAGTTCTTC. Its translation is CASSYSGTGGYNEQFF.